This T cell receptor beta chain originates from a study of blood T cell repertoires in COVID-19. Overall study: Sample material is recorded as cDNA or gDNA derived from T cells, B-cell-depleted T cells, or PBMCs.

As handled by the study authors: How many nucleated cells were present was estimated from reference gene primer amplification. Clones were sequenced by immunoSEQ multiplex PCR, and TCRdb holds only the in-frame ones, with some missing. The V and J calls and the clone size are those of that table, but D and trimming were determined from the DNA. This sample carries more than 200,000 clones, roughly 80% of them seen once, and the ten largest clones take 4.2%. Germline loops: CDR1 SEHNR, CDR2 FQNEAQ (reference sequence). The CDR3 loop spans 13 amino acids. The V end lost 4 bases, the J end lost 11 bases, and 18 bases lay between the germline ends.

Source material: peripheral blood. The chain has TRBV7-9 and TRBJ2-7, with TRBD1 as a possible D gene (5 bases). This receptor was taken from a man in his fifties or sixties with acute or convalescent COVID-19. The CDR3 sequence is CASSYPATDVKYF. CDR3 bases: TGTGCCAGCAGCTACCCCGCGACAGACGTTAAGTACTTC.